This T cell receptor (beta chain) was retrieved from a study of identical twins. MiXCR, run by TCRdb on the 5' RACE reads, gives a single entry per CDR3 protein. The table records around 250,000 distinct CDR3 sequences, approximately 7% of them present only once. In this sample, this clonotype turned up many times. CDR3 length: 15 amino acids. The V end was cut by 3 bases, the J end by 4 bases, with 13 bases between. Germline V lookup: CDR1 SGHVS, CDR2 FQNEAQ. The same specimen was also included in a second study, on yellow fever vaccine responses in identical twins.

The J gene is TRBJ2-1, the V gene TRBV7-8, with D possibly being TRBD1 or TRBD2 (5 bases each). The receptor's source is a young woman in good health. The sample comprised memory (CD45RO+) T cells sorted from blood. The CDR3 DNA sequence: TGTGCCAGCAGCTTCGGGACCCCCCGATACAATGAGCAGTTCTTC. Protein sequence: CASSFGTPRYNEQFF.